This section outlines one T cell receptor beta chain sequence together with its context. The source of the sample is a study of cytomegalovirus exposure and HLA in healthy donors. Per the germline V gene, CDR1 is MDHEN and CDR2 is SYDVKM. Trimming removed 8 bases at V and 2 bases at J, with 22 bases between. The CDR3 runs to 18 residues. 60 Vbeta and 13 Jbeta primers were used in PCR. Profiling relied on immunoSEQ multiplex PCR, and the TCRdb table lists in-frame clones only, not all of them. The table has about 140,000 clones, around 80% seen once. This receptor was identified in a female donor in good health and CMV-seronegative. The rearrangement joins TRBV28 to TRBJ2-6, with D perhaps TRBD1 (6 bases). The sample was PBMCs. Written as DNA, the CDR3 is TGTGCCAGCTACTCCCAGGGGTCAGGGCGCCCTGGGGCCAACGTCCTGACTTTC. This encodes CASYSQGSGRPGANVLTF.